This T cell receptor beta chain came from a study of cytomegalovirus exposure and HLA in healthy donors. Regarding the study as a whole: The dataset shows that most TCR sequences were rare, while some public TCRs occurred in many donors. Later analysis placed DRB1 highest and HLA-C lowest in TCR association rates, which differed by HLA locus. An analysis done earlier found most TCR beta V segments productive about 87% or about 30% of the time.

This clone appeared a single time. What it binds is unknown. This PCR relied on a set of 60 Vbeta primers and 13 Jbeta primers. Original processing notes: Among the unique TCR beta chains that a later analysis counted, about 81 million in all, 9.5 million to 12 million were shared. Libraries were prepared by immunoSEQ multiplex PCR; TCRdb keeps only in-frame clonotypes and omits some of them. D and trimming come from the DNA, and the V and J calls and clone size come from that table. The sample has about 150,000 clones; roughly 80% are singletons. V shed 8 bases and J 10 bases; nucleotides not matched to a gene: 12. The CDR3 consists of 13 residues. The V gene's germline CDR1 is MNHEY and CDR2 SVGAGI.

The V and J genes are TRBV6-5 and TRBJ1-2; 8 bases are a match to TRBD1. This clonotype was sampled from a woman in her thirties or forties in good health and CMV-seropositive. Sequenced material: PBMCs. CDR3 region: CASCKTGAVSYTF. The DNA of the CDR3 is TGTGCCAGCTGCAAGACAGGGGCGGTCTCCTACACCTTC.